The 24 T cell receptor beta chains below come from one sample, sequenced in a study of shared clonotypes between healthy human individuals. Clones were read by immunoSEQ multiplex PCR, and TCRdb kept only the in-frame ones, dropping some. The sample lists under 200,000 clones, 90% to 95% occurring once. Sequenced sample: naive CD4+ T cells sorted from blood. Subset reported: CD45RA+ positively selected. The receptor source for this set is a woman aged 25 to 45 in good health.

The rearrangement links TRBV29-1 to TRBJ2-5, with 7 bases fitting TRBD2. This CDR3 comprises 12 residues. Germline loops: CDR1 SQVTM, CDR2 ANQGSEA. V lost 4 bases, J lost 2 bases, and 1 base stayed unmatched. In DNA form, the CDR3 reads TGCAGCGTTGGGGGGGGGCAAGAGACCCAGTACTTC. Its protein is CSVGGGQETQYF.

The chain uses TRBV10-2 and TRBJ2-2; perhaps D is TRBD1 or TRBD2 (6 bases each). The V and J ends lost 8 bases and 4 bases respectively, with 17 bases between them. Per the germline V gene, CDR1 is WSHSY and CDR2 is SAAADI. This CDR3 spans 15 amino acids. The CDR3 sequence is CASRGPDSGTGELFF. The CDR3 nucleotides are TGCGCCAGCCGGGGGCCCGATAGCGGCACCGGGGAGCTGTTTTTT.

The rearrangement links TRBV6-1 to TRBJ2-7; tentatively, D is TRBD2 (5 bases). CDR1 and CDR2 (germline): MNHNS, SASEGT. V gave up 6 bases and J gave up 0 bases, with 12 bases separating them. The CDR3 has 14 amino acids. The CDR3 here is CASRMVGSSYEQYF. CDR3 DNA: TGTGCCAGCAGGATGGTTGGGAGCTCCTACGAGCAGTACTTC.

Comment on this clone: This sample includes further DNA sequences coding for the same CDR3. The chain combines TRBV7-9 with TRBJ2-2, with unresolved D. V dropped 1 base and J dropped 5 bases, with 5 bases sitting between them. CDR1 is SEHNR and CDR2 is FQNEAQ in the germline V gene (reference sequence). The CDR3 consists of 13 residues. The CDR3 bases are TGTGCCAGCAGCTTAGTACCAACCGGGGAGCTGTTTTTT. Translated: CASSLVPTGELFF.

The J gene is TRBJ2-3, the V gene TRBV14; D not certain. V was trimmed by 2 bases and J by 1 base, leaving 13 bases between them. The CDR3 is made up of 16 amino acids. The germline V gene has CDR1 SGHDN and CDR2 FVKESK. The CDR3 DNA follows: TGTGCCAGCAGCCAACCACGGAGCGCTGGCACAGATACGCAGTATTTT. Protein: CASSQPRSAGTDTQYF.

The rearrangement uses TRBV19 and TRBJ2-1; TRBD1 aligns across 8 bases. Germline trimming cut 5 bases from V and 5 bases from J; bases unmatched to any gene: 14. CDR3 length: 17 amino acids. Per germline, CDR1 LNHDA and CDR2 SQIVND (reference sequence). The CDR3 reads CASSRPRTGQVNNEQFF. As DNA, the CDR3 is TGTGCCAGTAGTCGGCCCCGGACGGGACAGGTCAACAATGAGCAGTTCTTC.

The chain links TRBV2 to TRBJ2-5, with D tentatively TRBD1 (6 bases). CDR1 and CDR2 (germline): SNHLY, FYNNEI. Trimming took off 8 bases at V and 5 bases at J, with 12 bases between the two ends. CDR3 length equals 12 residues. Here the CDR3 reads CASGQFSETQYF. The CDR3 nucleotides read TGTGCCAGCGGACAGTTTTCGGAGACCCAGTACTTC.

This chain uses TRBV5-1 with TRBJ2-2; TRBD1 aligns across 8 bases. Per germline, CDR1 SGHRS and CDR2 YFSETQ. J was trimmed by 6 bases and V by 0 bases; bases with no gene match: 1. This CDR3 region has 14 residues. CDR3 nucleotides: TGCGCCAGCAGCTTGGTGACAGGGGCCGGGGAGCTGTTTTTT. Translation gives CASSLVTGAGELFF. Full variable domain (rest looked up from reference TRBV5-1 and TRBJ2-2): KAGVTQTPRYLIKTRGQQVTLSCSPISGHRSVSWYQQTPGQGLQFLFEYFSETQRNKGNFPGRFSGRQFSNSRSEMNVSTLELGDSALYLCASSLVTGAGELFFGEGSRLTVL.

Concerning this clone itself: No conserved phenylalanine or tryptophan is present at the end of the CDR3, so a read error is the likely explanation. V gene TRBV19 combines with J gene TRBJ1-2; D gene unclear. The germline V gene has CDR1 LNHDA and CDR2 SQIVND (reference sequence). V was cut by 3 bases and J by 5 bases, with 10 bases left in between. This CDR3 is built from 13 residues. The CDR3 DNA sequence: TGTGCCAGTAGTATGGACGGAAGATATGGCTACACCCTC. Amino acid sequence: CASSMDGRYGYTL.

The rearrangement joins TRBV19 to TRBJ1-4, with unresolved D. The CDR3 has 16 residues. The V and J ends lost 3 bases and 0 bases respectively, with 11 bases between them. The germline V gene has CDR1 LNHDA and CDR2 SQIVND (reference sequence). DNA of the CDR3: TGTGCCAGTAGTATTACGTGGCAGACAACTAATGAAAAACTGTTTTTT. Residues: CASSITWQTTNEKLFF.

The chain is built from TRBV5-1 and TRBJ1-1, with D unclear. Germline assignment: CDR1 SGHRS and CDR2 YFSETQ. Deletions cut 0 bases from V and 0 bases from J, with 6 bases between. The CDR3 loop spans 14 amino acids. The CDR3 nucleotides read TGCGCCAGCAGCTTGGTCACCGTGAACACTGAAGCTTTCTTT. Amino acid sequence: CASSLVTVNTEAFF.

This chain uses TRBV5-8 with TRBJ2-2; TRBD1 matches 8 bases. CDR3 length: 14 residues. Per germline, CDR1 SGHTS and CDR2 YDEGEE. Losses at the gene ends were 5 bases for V and 4 bases for J; bases not matched to a gene: 4. The CDR3 spells CASRLQGGTGELFF. The CDR3 DNA sequence: TGTGCCAGCAGACTACAGGGGGGCACCGGGGAGCTGTTTTTT.

The chain links TRBV7-9 to TRBJ1-1; 7 bases fit TRBD1. Trimming removed 5 bases from V and 7 bases from J; junction bases left unmatched: 7. This CDR3 spans 13 amino acids. CDR1 SEHNR and CDR2 FQNEAQ come from the germline V gene (reference sequence). The CDR3 sequence: CASSPRGTVEAFF. The CDR3 nucleotides are TGTGCCAGCAGCCCAAGGGGGACAGTTGAAGCTTTCTTT. The complete variable domain, with remaining parts taken from reference TRBV7-9 and TRBJ1-1, reads DTGVSQNPRHKITKRGQNVTFRCDPISEHNRLYWYRQTLGQGPEFLTYFQNEAQLEKSRLLSDRFSAERPKGSFSTLEIQRTEQGDSAMYLCASSPRGTVEAFFGQGTRLTVV.

The rearrangement links TRBV11-2 to TRBJ2-7; 10 bases line up with TRBD2. V was clipped by 6 bases and J by 2 bases; unmatched bases: 16. In germline, CDR1 is SGHAT, CDR2 FQNNGV. The CDR3 sequence is 18 residues long. CDR3 in amino acids: CASSPRASGSSDPYEQYF. Here the CDR3 DNA reads TGTGCCAGCAGTCCTAGGGCTAGCGGGAGCTCAGACCCCTACGAGCAGTACTTC.

The chain couples TRBV11-2 to TRBJ2-7; tentative D call: TRBD1 (6 bases). Germline V CDR1 and CDR2: SGHAT, FQNNGV. V was shortened by 5 bases and J by 10 bases, with 27 bases between the two germline ends. This CDR3 contains 16 residues. The CDR3 protein is CASSPRGLTGPADQYF. CDR3 DNA: TGTGCCAGCAGCCCGAGGGGGTTAACGGGACCAGCCGACCAGTACTTC.

V usage is TRBV19 and J usage is TRBJ2-1; 7 nucleotides match TRBD1. Looked up from germline, CDR1 is LNHDA and CDR2 is SQIVND (reference sequence). Germline trimming cut 6 bases from V and 9 bases from J; bases unmatched to any gene: 2. CDR3 length: 11 amino acids. Written as DNA, the CDR3 is TGTGCCAGTAGCCACAGGGGTGAGCAGTTCTTC. Translating it yields CASSHRGEQFF.

This clone was found once. The CDR3 DNA is TGTGCCAGCAGTTCCTCACGGCCGGAAGATACGCAGTATTTT. Amino acid sequence: CASSSSRPEDTQYF. The chain carries TRBV27 and TRBJ2-3; D is uncertain. This CDR3 is built from 14 residues. Germline CDR1 MNHEY, CDR2 SMNVEV (reference sequence). The V end lost 4 bases, the J end lost 5 bases, and 13 bases lay between the germline ends.

Turning to this clone: The same CDR3 arises from other DNA sequences in this sample as well. The V call is TRBV18, the J call TRBJ1-1; D is unclear. The CDR3 sequence is 13 residues long. V shed 2 bases and J shed 1 base, with 5 bases lying between them. The V gene's germline CDR1 is KGHSH and CDR2 LQKENI. CDR3 in amino acids: CASSPAGNTEAFF. DNA for the CDR3: TGTGCCAGCTCACCAGCCGGGAACACTGAAGCTTTCTTT.

V is TRBV18 and J is TRBJ2-5; D uncertain. The closer fit of TRBJ2-7 to the DNA end suggests the J call may be wrong. CDR1 KGHSH and CDR2 LQKENI come from the germline V gene. The CDR3 covers 13 residues. CDR3 loop: CASSPGSSYEQYF. The CDR3 DNA reads TGTGCCAGCTCCCCGGGCTCCTCCTACGAGCAGTACTTC.

This clone was counted a single time. The genes are TRBV10-3 and TRBJ1-1; D uncertain. Germline values: CDR1 ENHRY, CDR2 SYGVKD. The ends were cut back, 2 bases at V and 8 bases at J, with 15 bases in the middle. This CDR3 spans 14 amino acids. The CDR3 spells CAISERREADEAFF. Written as DNA, the CDR3 is TGTGCCATCAGTGAGAGGAGGGAGGCGGACGAAGCTTTCTTT.

The chain carries TRBV29-1 and TRBJ2-3, with 9 bases that match TRBD2. The V segment lost 3 bases and the J segment 5 bases; nucleotides outside the gene matches: 6. CDR1 SQVTM and CDR2 ANQGSEA come from the germline V gene. The CDR3 loop spans 14 amino acids. The CDR3 loop reads CSVDRGRALDTQYF. CDR3 coding DNA: TGCAGCGTTGATCGCGGGAGGGCCTTAGATACGCAGTATTTT.

The chain employs TRBV7-6 and TRBJ2-3; 11 bases match TRBD2. V was pared by 1 base and J by 0 bases, with 9 bases of the junction left unmatched. The germline gives CDR1 SGHVS, CDR2 FNYEAQ. The CDR3 has 19 residues. The CDR3 nucleotides are TGTGCCAGCAGCTTAGTCTCGGGACTAGCGGCCACTAGCACAGATACGCAGTATTTT. It specifies CASSLVSGLAATSTDTQYF.

The V and J genes are TRBV13 and TRBJ2-5; unclear D gene. The CDR3 length is 13 residues. V lost 5 bases to trimming and J lost 5 bases, with 12 bases between them. Germline CDR1 PRHDT, CDR2 FYEKMQ (reference sequence). The CDR3, as DNA: TGTGCCAGCAGCCAGTCGCCTCGGGAGACCCAGTACTTC. Translated, it gives CASSQSPRETQYF. The variable domain in full, completed from reference TRBV13 and TRBJ2-5, reads AAGVIQSPRHLIKEKRETATLKCYPIPRHDTVYWYQQGPGQDPQFLISFYEKMQSDKGSIPDRFSAQQFSDYHSELNMSSLELGDSALYFCASSQSPRETQYFGPGTRLLVL.

The chain combines TRBV5-4 with TRBJ2-3, with a possible D match to TRBD2 (6 bases). The V gene's germline CDR1 is SGHNT and CDR2 YYREEE (reference sequence). V lost 0 bases and J 2 bases, leaving 16 bases between the germline ends. The CDR3 extends over 17 amino acids. CDR3 sequence: CASSLVLAGINTDTQYF. CDR3 in DNA: TGTGCCAGCAGCTTGGTTCTCGCGGGAATAAACACAGATACGCAGTATTTT.